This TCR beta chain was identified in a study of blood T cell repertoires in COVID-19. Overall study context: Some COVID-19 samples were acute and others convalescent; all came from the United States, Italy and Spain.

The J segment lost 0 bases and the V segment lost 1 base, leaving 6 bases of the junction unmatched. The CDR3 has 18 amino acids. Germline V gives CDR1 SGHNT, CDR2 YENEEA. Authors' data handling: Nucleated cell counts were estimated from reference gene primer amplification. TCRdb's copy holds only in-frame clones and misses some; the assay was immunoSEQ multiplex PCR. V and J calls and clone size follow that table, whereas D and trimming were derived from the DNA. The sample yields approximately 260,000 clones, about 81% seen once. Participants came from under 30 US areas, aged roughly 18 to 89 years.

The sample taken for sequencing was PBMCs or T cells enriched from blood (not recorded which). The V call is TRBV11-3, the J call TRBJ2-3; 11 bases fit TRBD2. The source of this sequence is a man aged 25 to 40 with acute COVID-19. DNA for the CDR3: TGTGCCAGCAGCTTAGGACTAGCGGGAACCCCTAGCACAGATACGCAGTATTTT. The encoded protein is CASSLGLAGTPSTDTQYF. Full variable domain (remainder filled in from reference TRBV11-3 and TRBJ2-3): EAGVVQSPRYKIIEKKQPVAFWCNPISGHNTLYWYLQNLGQGPELLIRYENEEAVDDSQLPKDRFSAERLKGVDSTLKIQPAELGDSAVYLCASSLGLAGTPSTDTQYFGPGTRLTVL.